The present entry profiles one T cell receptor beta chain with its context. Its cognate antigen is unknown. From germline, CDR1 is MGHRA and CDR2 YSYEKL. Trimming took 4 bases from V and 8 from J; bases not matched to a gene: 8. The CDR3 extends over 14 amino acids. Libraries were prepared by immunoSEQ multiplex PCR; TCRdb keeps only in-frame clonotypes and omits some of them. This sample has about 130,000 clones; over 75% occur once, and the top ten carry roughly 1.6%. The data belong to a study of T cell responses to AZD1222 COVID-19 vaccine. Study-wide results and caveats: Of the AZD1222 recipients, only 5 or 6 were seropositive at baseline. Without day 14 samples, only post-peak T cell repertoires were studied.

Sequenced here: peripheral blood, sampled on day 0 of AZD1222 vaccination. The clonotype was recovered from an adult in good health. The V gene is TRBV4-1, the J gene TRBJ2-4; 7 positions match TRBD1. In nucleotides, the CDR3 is TGCGCCAGCAGCCGGACAGGCTCCAGGGACATTCAGTACTTC. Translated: CASSRTGSRDIQYF.